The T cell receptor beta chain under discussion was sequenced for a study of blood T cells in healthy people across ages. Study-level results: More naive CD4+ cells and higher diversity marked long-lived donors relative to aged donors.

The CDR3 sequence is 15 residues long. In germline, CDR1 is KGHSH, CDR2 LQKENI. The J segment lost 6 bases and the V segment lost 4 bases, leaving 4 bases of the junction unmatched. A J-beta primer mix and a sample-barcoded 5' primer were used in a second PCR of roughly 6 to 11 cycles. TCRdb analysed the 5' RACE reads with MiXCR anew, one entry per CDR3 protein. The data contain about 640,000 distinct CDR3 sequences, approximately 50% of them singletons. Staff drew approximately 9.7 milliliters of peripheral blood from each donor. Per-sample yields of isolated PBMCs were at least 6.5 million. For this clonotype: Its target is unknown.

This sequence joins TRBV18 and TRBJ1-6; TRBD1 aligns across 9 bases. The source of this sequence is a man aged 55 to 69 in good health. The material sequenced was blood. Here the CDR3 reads CASSRGQGANSPLHF. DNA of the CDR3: TGTGCCAGCTCACGGGGACAGGGCGCTAATTCACCCCTCCACTTT.